The clone carrying this T cell receptor (beta chain) was counted at least ten times. These data come from a study of T-cell reconstitution after alpha-beta-depleted transplantation in children. V was trimmed by 7 bases and J by 8 bases, leaving 17 bases between them. The germline CDR1 and CDR2 sequences are DFQATT and SNEGSKA (reference sequence). CDR3 length: 13 amino acids. Unique molecular identifiers were incorporated during preparation of the TCRbeta library. Each CDR3 protein gets one entry after TCRdb re-called the PCR reads with MiXCR. The data show approximately 640,000 distinct CDR3 sequences, with roughly 17% seen just once and approximately 1% held by the top ten.

The specimen comprised PBMCs from the stem cell graft donor, sampled from the stem cell graft. The source is a human donor who donated a stem cell graft to a child with acute myeloid leukemia. The chain carries TRBV20-1 and TRBJ1-4; possible D gene TRBD1, 5 bases. The CDR3 region is CSVRRQGIEKLFF. The CDR3 DNA reads as TGCAGTGTCAGACGGCAGGGTATCGAAAAACTGTTTTTT.